The 21 T cell receptor beta chains in this list originate from one sample, sequenced in a study of Ad26.COV2.S vaccination and SARS-CoV-2 variants. TCRdb's table, derived via immunoSEQ multiplex PCR, lists solely in-frame clones and lacks some. The sample has 300,000 to 400,000 clones, around 92% seen once; the top ten hold 3.9%. The specimen comprised peripheral blood, sampled after recovery from COVID-19. These receptors originate from a human donor who had recovered from COVID-19.

Only one count was recorded for this clone. The V and J genes are TRBV9 and TRBJ2-6; D ambiguous. V was cut by 4 bases and J by 3 bases, with 11 bases left in between. The CDR3 consists of 15 residues. Per the germline V gene, CDR1 is SGDLS and CDR2 is YYNGEE. The chain's CDR3 is CASSLRFGGANVLTF. The CDR3 nucleotides read TGTGCCAGCAGCCTCCGATTTGGTGGGGCCAACGTCCTGACTTTC.

The J gene is TRBJ2-2, the V gene TRBV2; D is perhaps TRBD1 or TRBD2 (5 bases each). V was pared by 7 bases and J by 7 bases, with 13 bases between. The CDR3 consists of 13 residues. CDR1 SNHLY and CDR2 FYNNEI come from the germline V gene. The chain's CDR3 is CASTGADGGELFF. CDR3 nucleotide sequence: TGTGCCAGCACCGGGGCCGACGGCGGGGAGCTGTTTTTT.

The V call is TRBV3-1 (or the pseudogene TRBV3-2), the J call TRBJ2-7, with 10 bases identical to TRBD2. The ends lost 8 bases at V and 5 bases at J; junction bases unmatched: 9. The CDR3 runs 14 residues. Germline CDR1 and CDR2: LGHDT and YNNKEL (reference sequence). CDR3 sequence reads: CASRASGGVNEQYF. In DNA form, the CDR3 reads TGTGCCAGCCGGGCTAGCGGGGGTGTCAACGAGCAGTACTTC.

V and J are TRBV7-9 and TRBJ2-7; weak D call: TRBD1 (7 bases). Trimming stripped 5 bases from V and 7 bases from J, with 18 bases between. Germline values: CDR1 SEHNR, CDR2 FQNEAQ (reference sequence). This CDR3 is built from 14 residues. The DNA of the CDR3 is TGTGCCAGCAGCCGGGGGACAGCCGGAAGGGAGCAGTACTTC. The encoded protein is CASSRGTAGREQYF.

The chain uses TRBV6-6 and TRBJ2-1; 7 nucleotides match TRBD2. The germline V gene has CDR1 MNHNY and CDR2 SVGAGI (reference sequence). The CDR3 covers 11 residues. Losses at the gene ends were 7 bases for V and 12 bases for J; bases not matched to a gene: 6. CDR3: CASTTGGGQFF. In DNA, the CDR3 is TGTGCCAGCACCACGGGAGGAGGGCAGTTCTTC.

V usage is TRBV4-3 and J usage is TRBJ1-1, with D perhaps matching TRBD1 (5 bases). The CDR3 is 15 residues long. Between the trimmed V and J ends, which lost 0 bases and 1 base, there was a span of 9 bases. CDR1 is LGHNA and CDR2 is YSLEER in the germline V gene. The CDR3 loop reads CASSQDFGGNTEAFF. The CDR3 DNA follows: TGCGCCAGCAGCCAAGACTTTGGGGGGAACACTGAAGCTTTCTTT.

DNA of the CDR3: TGTGCCACCGGCGAAGTTGAGCAGTTCTTC. It yields the protein CATGEVEQFF. V and J are TRBV15 and TRBJ2-1, with D uncertain. Germline V gene sequence: CDR1 LNHNV, CDR2 YYDKDF (reference sequence). The CDR3 extends over 10 amino acids. V was shortened by 8 bases and J by 9 bases, with 8 bases between the two germline ends.

The chain links TRBV6-6 to TRBJ2-5; 11 bases are a match to TRBD2. Looked up from germline, CDR1 is MNHNY and CDR2 is SVGAGI (reference sequence). Trimming at V came to 7 bases and at J to 3 bases, leaving 13 bases not matched to a gene. The CDR3 has 17 amino acids. CDR3 protein: CASNRNTGTSGKETQYF. The CDR3 DNA is TGTGCCAGCAATCGGAACACCGGGACTAGCGGTAAAGAGACCCAGTACTTC.

The rearrangement links TRBV7-6 to TRBJ2-1; 12 bases are a match to TRBD2. The CDR3 is made up of 15 amino acids. Germline lookup yields CDR1 SGHVS and CDR2 FNYEAQ. The V segment lost 4 bases and the J segment 9 bases; nucleotides outside the gene matches: 7. CDR3 DNA sequence: TGTGCCAGCAGCTCGCTAGCGGGGGGGCAGGGTGAGCAGTTCTTC. Its translation is CASSSLAGGQGEQFF.

The gene calls are TRBV18 and TRBJ1-2, with TRBD1 matching 7 bases. J gave up 2 bases and V 2 bases, and 8 bases lay outside the gene matches. The CDR3 runs 16 residues. CDR1 is KGHSH, CDR2 LQKENI, per germline. CDR3 in amino acids: CASSPDSGQANYGYTF. CDR3 bases: TGTGCCAGCTCACCAGACAGCGGACAGGCGAACTATGGCTACACCTTC.

This rearrangement joins TRBV19 to TRBJ2-1, with 7 nucleotides matching TRBD2. This CDR3 is 15 amino acids long. V lost 7 bases, J lost 6 bases, and 12 bases stayed unmatched. Germline assignment: CDR1 LNHDA and CDR2 SQIVND (reference sequence). The CDR3 loop reads CASNPRDQRGNEQFF. CDR3 in DNA: TGTGCCAGTAACCCCCGGGACCAGCGGGGCAATGAGCAGTTCTTC. Together with reference TRBV19 and TRBJ2-1, the CDR3 gives the full variable domain: DGGITQSPKYLFRKEGQNVTLSCEQNLNHDAMYWYRQDPGQGLRLIYYSQIVNDFQKGDIAEGYSVSREKKESFPLTVTSAQKNPTAFYLCASNPRDQRGNEQFFGPGTRLTVL.

The CDR3 here is CASSPPGQGLPGELFF. For the CDR3, the DNA is TGTGCCAGCAGTCCGCCGGGACAGGGTCTTCCCGGGGAGCTGTTTTTT. The gene calls are TRBV27 and TRBJ2-2, with 9 bases fitting TRBD1. Germline values: CDR1 MNHEY, CDR2 SMNVEV (reference sequence). This CDR3 spans 16 amino acids. V lost 5 bases, J lost 6 bases, and 10 bases stayed unmatched.

The chain uses TRBV7-2 and TRBJ2-7, with 9 nucleotides matching TRBD1. J was trimmed by 0 bases and V by 1 base; bases with no gene match: 1. Germline V gene lookup returns CDR1 SGHTA and CDR2 FQGNSA. The CDR3 is 15 amino acids. The CDR3 DNA follows: TGTGCCAGCAGCTTAGGGGACAGGGCCTCCTACGAGCAGTACTTC. This gives the protein CASSLGDRASYEQYF. Supplemented by reference TRBV7-2 and TRBJ2-7, the full variable domain reads GAGVSQSPSNKVTEKGKDVELRCDPISGHTALYWYRQSLGQGLEFLIYFQGNSAPDKSGLPSDRFSAERTGGSVSTLTIQRTQQEDSAVYLCASSLGDRASYEQYFGPGTRLTVT.

The chain employs TRBV5-4 and TRBJ2-7; either TRBD1 or TRBD2 may fit D (5 bases each). The CDR3 contains 12 residues. From germline, CDR1 is SGHNT and CDR2 YYREEE (reference sequence). Trimming took 5 bases from V and 6 from J, leaving 12 bases between them. CDR3 sequence: CASSLGTAEQYF. Written as DNA, the CDR3 is TGTGCCAGCAGTTTAGGGACGGCCGAGCAGTACTTC.

The rearrangement uses TRBV5-1 and TRBJ2-2; TRBD1 matches 7 bases. Germline CDR1 reads SGHRS; CDR2 reads YFSETQ. Trimming took 7 bases from V and 0 from J; bases not matched to a gene: 0. The CDR3 is 13 residues long. The CDR3 DNA is TGCGCCAGCGGGACAGCGAACACCGGGGAGCTGTTTTTT. The encoded protein is CASGTANTGELFF. The variable domain in full, with the rest retrieved from reference TRBV5-1 and TRBJ2-2, is KAGVTQTPRYLIKTRGQQVTLSCSPISGHRSVSWYQQTPGQGLQFLFEYFSETQRNKGNFPGRFSGRQFSNSRSEMNVSTLELGDSALYLCASGTANTGELFFGEGSRLTVL.

The chain joins TRBV3-1 (or the pseudogene TRBV3-2) to TRBJ1-5; 7 bases match TRBD1. CDR1 is LGHDT, CDR2 YNNKEL, per germline (reference sequence). This CDR3 contains 12 residues. J lost 5 bases, V lost 7 bases, and 2 bases had no gene match. Here the CDR3 reads CASNTGDQPQHF. CDR3 nucleotide sequence: TGTGCCAGCAACACAGGGGATCAGCCCCAGCATTTT.

This clone is a singleton in its sample. This chain uses TRBV5-1 with TRBJ1-1; TRBD1 agrees at 8 bases. Germline CDR1 SGHRS, CDR2 YFSETQ. The CDR3 loop spans 16 amino acids. The ends lost 0 bases at V and 7 bases at J; junction bases unmatched: 11. CDR3 bases: TGCGCCAGCAGCTTGGTGGGGACGGACAGGGATGATGAAGCTTTCTTT. It specifies CASSLVGTDRDDEAFF.

The V call is TRBV5-1, the J call TRBJ2-1; TRBD1 matches at 8 bases. CDR1 and CDR2 (germline): SGHRS, YFSETQ. The CDR3 runs 15 residues. With 5 bases clipped from V and 2 bases from J, the junction kept 6 bases outside the gene matches. The CDR3: CASRTGTGPYNEQFF. DNA of the CDR3: TGCGCCAGCAGAACCGGGACAGGACCCTACAATGAGCAGTTCTTC.

The rearrangement joins TRBV7-9 to TRBJ1-4; TRBD1 matches 12 bases. The CDR3 is 14 residues long. Germline V lookup: CDR1 SEHNR, CDR2 FQNEAQ (reference sequence). J was trimmed by 10 bases and V by 4 bases; bases with no gene match: 4. Here the CDR3 reads CASSSGQGAGKLFF. The CDR3 nucleotides read TGTGCCAGCAGCTCGGGACAGGGGGCCGGAAAACTGTTTTTT.

This chain connects TRBV6-6 to TRBJ2-1; the D gene is possibly TRBD2 (6 bases). CDR1 and CDR2 from the germline V gene are MNHNY and SVGAGI (reference sequence). The CDR3 is made up of 13 amino acids. V was cut by 6 bases and J by 12 bases, with 18 bases left in between. The CDR3 DNA reads as TGTGCCAGCAGACTCCTTAGCCTCGGGGGGCAGTTCTTC. Amino acids: CASRLLSLGGQFF.

The chain joins TRBV11-2 to TRBJ2-5; 7 bases map to TRBD1. The CDR3 spans 13 residues. CDR1 and CDR2 from the germline V gene are SGHAT and FQNNGV. The V gene end was trimmed by 3 bases and the J gene end by 5 bases; junction bases not matched to a gene: 3. The CDR3 region is CASSFGTEETQYF. CDR3 coding DNA: TGTGCCAGCAGCTTCGGGACAGAGGAGACCCAGTACTTC.